Listed below are T cell receptor beta chains from one sample, sequenced in a study of blood T cell repertoires in COVID-19. TCRdb's table, derived via immunoSEQ multiplex PCR, lists solely in-frame clones and lacks some. The data show some 19,000 clones, approximately 85% seen once. Sequenced: peripheral blood. The receptors here all came from an elderly man with acute or convalescent COVID-19. Each CDR3 is given with its conserved first and last residue. A D gene is named only where the DNA matches it firmly. Clone size is given for some rows only: seen once, a few or many times, or a class if the clone is expanded.

V	D	J	size	DNA	CDR3
TRBV28	NA	TRBJ1-5	NA	TGTGCCAGCAGTTTCTCCCCTCAGCCCCAGCATTTT	CASSFSPQPQHF
TRBV14	NA	TRBJ1-6	NA	TGTGCCAGCAGCCAAGAAAGACAGTCACCCCTCCACTTT	CASSQERQSPLHF
TRBV12-3/TRBV12-4	NA	TRBJ2-1	NA	TGTGCCAGCAGCCCTCTAGATGAGCAGTTCTTC	CASSPLDEQFF
TRBV21-1	NA	TRBJ1-5	once	TGTGCCAGCAGCAAACACACGGGTGGTAGTCAGCCCCAGCATTTT	CASSKHTGGSQPQHF
TRBV4-2	TRBD1	TRBJ2-2	NA	TGTGCCAGCAGCCAAACCCCAGGGGGTGGGAACACCGGGGAGCTGTTTTTT	CASSQTPGGGNTGELFF
TRBV28	TRBD1	TRBJ2-7	NA	TGTGCCATCACTCGGACAGGGGGCAATAGGTACGAGCAGTACTTC	CAITRTGGNRYEQYF
TRBV28	TRBD1	TRBJ2-1	NA	TGTGCCAGCAGGTGGGGACAGGGTCCCTATGAGCAGTTCTTC	CASRWGQGPYEQFF
TRBV7-9	NA	TRBJ1-1	NA	TGTGCCAGCAGCTCCCAATTGGGTGCGGCTGAAGCTTTCTTT	CASSSQLGAAEAFF
TRBV28	NA	TRBJ1-6	NA	TGTGCCAGCAGTTTAAATTTTCGGAATTCACCCCTCCACTTT	CASSLNFRNSPLHF
TRBV7-3	TRBD2	TRBJ2-3	NA	TGTGCCAGCAGCTGGCGGGGGGGCGGCACAGATACGCAGTATTTT	CASSWRGGGTDTQYF
TRBV7-3	TRBD1	TRBJ2-2	NA	TGTGCCAGCAGCCGACTACAGGGGGGAGCCACCGGGGAGCTGTTTTTT	CASSRLQGGATGELFF
TRBV18	TRBD1	TRBJ1-1	NA	TGTGCCAGCTCATCCACAGGGGGCGTTAAGGAAGCTTTCTTT	CASSSTGGVKEAFF
TRBV6-5	TRBD1	TRBJ1-3	few	TGTGCCAGCAGTTACATTGGGGACAGCCGGAACACCATATATTTT	CASSYIGDSRNTIYF
TRBV19	NA	TRBJ1-2	NA	TGTGCCAGTAGTATGCTAGGGGATGGTAGGAACTATGGCTACACCTTC	CASSMLGDGRNYGYTF
TRBV9	NA	TRBJ2-2	NA	TGTGCCAGCCTCGGAGACACCGGGGAGCTGTTTTTT	CASLGDTGELFF
TRBV27	NA	TRBJ1-1	NA	TGTGCCAGCAGTTTCTCCCTGAACACTGAAGCTTTCTTT	CASSFSLNTEAFF
TRBV5-1	TRBD1	TRBJ1-6	NA	TGCGCCAGCAGCTCAGGACAGGGGCAAAATAATTCACCCCTCCACTTT	CASSSGQGQNNSPLHF
TRBV11-2	TRBD1	TRBJ2-7	NA	TGTGCCAGCAGCTTAGCCGGGACAGCATTCTCCTACGAGCAGTACTTC	CASSLAGTAFSYEQYF